The rows below give T cell receptor beta chains drawn from one sample of a study of blood T cell repertoires in COVID-19. Sequenced by immunoSEQ multiplex PCR; TCRdb stores in-frame clones only, minus some. Of almost 400,000 clones in the sample, roughly 90% were seen once. Sequenced: PBMCs or T cells enriched from blood (not recorded which). The receptors derive from a woman aged 25-40 years with acute COVID-19. The CDR3 runs from the conserved cysteine through the conserved F or W. Fields, in order: D gene, V gene, J gene, clone size, CDR3 length, CDR3 DNA, CDR3 protein. The D gene is left open where the match is weak. Not every row has a clone size; where given, it reads once, few, many or a size class.

>NA|TRBV5-1|TRBJ1-2|NA|14
TGCGCCAGCAGCTTAGAGGTTCCTAACTATGGCTACACCTTC
CASSLEVPNYGYTF
>TRBD2|TRBV7-6|TRBJ2-3|NA|15
TGTGCCAGCAGTCGAAGCGGGGGTCAGGCAGATACGCAGTATTTT
CASSRSGGQADTQYF
>NA|TRBV6-4|TRBJ1-2|NA|17
TGTGCCAGCAGTGTCTCACCTCCCATCGGGGGGAACTATGGCTACACCTTC
CASSVSPPIGGNYGYTF
>NA|TRBV14|TRBJ1-3|NA|17
TGTGCCAGCAGCCAAGACTGGGGGGAGGGTTCTGGAAACACCATATATTTT
CASSQDWGEGSGNTIYF
>NA|TRBV12-5|TRBJ2-7|NA|13
TGTGCTAGTGGTTTGGGAGGGAACTACGAGCAGTACTTC
CASGLGGNYEQYF
>TRBD1|TRBV27|TRBJ1-5|NA|15
TGTGCCAGCAGTACCTTGGACAGGGGCAATCAGCCCCAGCATTTT
CASSTLDRGNQPQHF
>TRBD1|TRBV28|TRBJ2-7|NA|15
TGTGCCAGCAGTTCCACAGGGGGACGGACCTACGAGCAGTACTTC
CASSSTGGRTYEQYF
>TRBD1|TRBV6-2/TRBV6-3|TRBJ1-5|NA|14
TGTGCCAGCAGTTACTCGGACAGGTTCCAGCCCCAGCATTTT
CASSYSDRFQPQHF
>TRBD1|TRBV14|TRBJ1-4|NA|18
TGTGCCAGCAGCCAAGCGGGATCATGGACAGGGATAGATGAAAAACTGTTTTTT
CASSQAGSWTGIDEKLFF
>NA|TRBV2|TRBJ2-3|NA|14
TGTGCCAGCGGAGATGAGGCAGGGGAGGATACGCAGTATTTT
CASGDEAGEDTQYF
>TRBD1|TRBV6-4|TRBJ1-1|NA|18
TGTGCCAGCAGTGGCACCGGACAGGGGGCGGTGGGGGACACTGAAGCTTTCTTT
CASSGTGQGAVGDTEAFF
>TRBD2|TRBV9|TRBJ2-3|NA|17
TGTGCCAGCAGCCTTTGGGGACTAGCGGCTAGCACAGATACGCAGTATTTT
CASSLWGLAASTDTQYF
>NA|TRBV7-6|TRBJ2-5|NA|15
TGTGCCAGCAGCTCATCCGGGACAAGCGAAGAGACCCAGTACTTC
CASSSSGTSEETQYF
>NA|TRBV7-9|TRBJ1-4|NA|16
TGTGCCAGCAGCTTATTCCGGACCGACAGAAATGAAAAACTGTTTTTT
CASSLFRTDRNEKLFF
>TRBD1|TRBV7-6|TRBJ1-3|NA|19
TGTGCCAGCAGCTTAGAGGGACAGCTATACCCGAGCTCTGGAAACACCATATATTTT
CASSLEGQLYPSSGNTIYF
>TRBD1|TRBV28|TRBJ2-4|NA|15
TGTGCCAGCAGTTCAGGACAGGCCGTTGGAAACATTCAGTACTTC
CASSSGQAVGNIQYF
>TRBD1|TRBV12-3/TRBV12-4|TRBJ1-1|NA|13
TGTGCCAGTTTACAGGGGGCAGGGACTGAAGCTTTCTTT
CASLQGAGTEAFF
>NA|TRBV5-4|TRBJ1-6|NA|15
TGTGCCAGCAGCTCAAGGACAGTACCCAATTCACCCCTCCACTTT
CASSSRTVPNSPLHF
>NA|TRBV10-1|TRBJ1-5|NA|20
TGCGCCAGCAGTGAGAGAATGGGCAACGATGGTACAACTAGCAATCAGCCCCAGCATTTT
CASSERMGNDGTTSNQPQHF
>NA|TRBV5-1|TRBJ2-7|NA|15
TGCGCCAGCAGTCTCGGTTCTTCAAGCTCCTACGAGCAGTACTTC
CASSLGSSSSYEQYF
>NA|TRBV15|TRBJ1-4|NA|15
TGTGCCACCAGCAGAGAGGGGGCCCGGGATGAAAAACTGTTTTTT
CATSREGARDEKLFF
>TRBD2|TRBV9|TRBJ2-5|NA|17
TGTGCCAGCAGCGCGTCTAGCGGGGGGGTGTTGGCAGAGACCCAGTACTTC
CASSASSGGVLAETQYF
>NA|TRBV7-9|TRBJ2-3|NA|15
TGTGCCAGCAGCCCCCCTGGGGGCGACACAGATACGCAGTATTTT
CASSPPGGDTDTQYF
>NA|TRBV7-8|TRBJ2-1|NA|16
TGTGCCAGCAGCTTAGATTCCAGAAGCTCCTACAATGAGCAGTTCTTC
CASSLDSRSSYNEQFF
>NA|TRBV19|TRBJ1-5|NA|13
TGTGCCAGTACTCACAGGGCCAATCAGCCCCAGCATTTT
CASTHRANQPQHF
>TRBD1|TRBV19|TRBJ1-5|NA|14
TGTGCCAGTACCTCACAGGGGGCGATTCAGCCCCAGCATTTT
CASTSQGAIQPQHF
>NA|TRBV18|TRBJ2-1|NA|16
TGTGCCAGCTCACCAGAGGCGACTAGGGCCTACAATGAGCAGTTCTTC
CASSPEATRAYNEQFF
>NA|TRBV13|TRBJ1-3|NA|14
TGTGCCAGCAGCACAGGGAACGCTGGAAACACCATATATTTT
CASSTGNAGNTIYF
>TRBD1|TRBV12-3/TRBV12-4|TRBJ2-7|NA|13
TGTGCCAGCACCGGGACAGGGTTCTACGAGCAGTACTTC
CASTGTGFYEQYF
>TRBD2|TRBV18|TRBJ2-1|NA|14
TGTGCCAGCTCTCCCGGGGGGAACTACAATGAGCAGTTCTTC
CASSPGGNYNEQFF
>TRBD1|TRBV7-3|TRBJ2-5|NA|13
TGTGCCAGCAGCTTGTACAGGGGAGAGACCCAGTACTTC
CASSLYRGETQYF
>NA|TRBV7-2|TRBJ1-6|NA|16
TGTGCCAGCAGCTTAGCTCCCGCGGCCCTTTATTCACCCCTCCACTTT
CASSLAPAALYSPLHF
>TRBD1|TRBV11-2|TRBJ1-2|NA|13
TGTGCCAGCAGCTCGGGACAGGGGATAGGCTACACCTTC
CASSSGQGIGYTF
>TRBD1|TRBV30|TRBJ1-6|few|12
TGTGCCTGCACAGGGGGAAATTCACCCCTCCACTTT
CACTGGNSPLHF
>NA|TRBV15|TRBJ2-6|NA|19
TGTGCCACCAGCACCCTTAGGGGACACGTCCTTTCTGGGGCCAACGTCCTGACTTTC
CATSTLRGHVLSGANVLTF
>NA|TRBV7-3|TRBJ2-1|NA|13
TGTGCCAGCAGCTTAGGCCTTAACAATGAGCAGTTCTTC
CASSLGLNNEQFF
>TRBD1|TRBV12-3/TRBV12-4|TRBJ2-1|NA|13
TGTGCCAGCAGGCTACAGGGGTACAATGAGCAGTTCTTC
CASRLQGYNEQFF
>TRBD1|TRBV19|TRBJ1-6|NA|16
TGTGCCAGTAGTATAGATGACAGGGTGGGAAATTCACCCCTCCACTTT
CASSIDDRVGNSPLHF
>NA|TRBV2|TRBJ2-1|NA|14
TGTGCCAGCAGTCTCCCCGGGCGGGACAATGAGCAGTTCTTC
CASSLPGRDNEQFF
>TRBD1|TRBV12-5|TRBJ2-5|NA|14
TGTGCTAGTGGCTCCTTGGACAGGGGAGAGACCCAGTACTTC
CASGSLDRGETQYF
>NA|TRBV18|TRBJ1-2|NA|13
TGTGCCAGCTCACTCGCGGGGGATCGTGGCTACACCTTC
CASSLAGDRGYTF
>NA|TRBV6-1|TRBJ1-5|NA|14
TGTGCCAGCAGTGAGTGGGGCCCTGGATGGCCCCAGCATTTT
CASSEWGPGWPQHF
>TRBD2|TRBV4-3|TRBJ2-3|NA|16
TGCGCCAGCAGCCAAGATCTGGCGGGGGGCCCAGATACGCAGTATTTT
CASSQDLAGGPDTQYF
>TRBD2|TRBV6-5|TRBJ2-7|once|14
TGTGCCAGCAGTACGAGCGGGGGGTTCTACGAGCAGTACTTC
CASSTSGGFYEQYF
>NA|TRBV12-3/TRBV12-4|TRBJ2-7|NA|13
TGTGCCAGCATGCGGGTGGGCTCCTACGAGCAGTACTTC
CASMRVGSYEQYF